These 29 T cell receptor beta chains came from one sample sequenced in a study of blood T cell repertoires in COVID-19. Some clones are missing from TCRdb's copy, which holds only in-frame ones; the method was immunoSEQ multiplex PCR. The sample shows roughly 100,000 clones, about 85% of them seen only once. Sequenced material: peripheral blood. These receptors all come from a man aged 45 to 65 with acute or convalescent COVID-19.

The rearrangement joins TRBV19 to TRBJ1-1, with no clear D. In germline, CDR1 is LNHDA, CDR2 SQIVND (reference sequence). This CDR3 is built from 13 residues. Trimming removed 3 bases at V and 5 bases at J, with 10 bases between. The CDR3, as DNA: TGTGCCAGTAGTATCTCGAGGGATACTGAAGCTTTCTTT. It specifies CASSISRDTEAFF. Combining the CDR3 with reference TRBV19 and TRBJ1-1 gives the whole variable domain DGGITQSPKYLFRKEGQNVTLSCEQNLNHDAMYWYRQDPGQGLRLIYYSQIVNDFQKGDIAEGYSVSREKKESFPLTVTSAQKNPTAFYLCASSISRDTEAFFGQGTRLTVV.

This clone has just one count. This chain connects TRBV7-9 to TRBJ2-5; 7 nucleotides align to TRBD1. With 4 bases clipped from V and 4 bases from J, the junction kept 9 bases outside the gene matches. From germline, CDR1 is SEHNR and CDR2 FQNEAQ (reference sequence). The CDR3 runs to 15 residues. Here the CDR3 DNA reads TGTGCCAGCAGCTCGCAGACAGGGACCTCAGAGACCCAGTACTTC. This encodes CASSSQTGTSETQYF. The full variable domain, its missing parts supplied by reference TRBV7-9 and TRBJ2-5, is DTGVSQNPRHKITKRGQNVTFRCDPISEHNRLYWYRQTLGQGPEFLTYFQNEAQLEKSRLLSDRFSAERPKGSFSTLEIQRTEQGDSAMYLCASSSQTGTSETQYFGPGTRLLVL.

The chain links TRBV7-2 to TRBJ2-3; D is uncertain. CDR3 length: 13 residues. The V end lost 4 bases, the J end lost 6 bases, and 11 bases lay between the germline ends. In germline, CDR1 is SGHTA, CDR2 FQGNSA. The CDR3, as DNA: TGTGCCAGCAGCTCGATTTCTACGGATACGCAGTATTTT. It yields the protein CASSSISTDTQYF.

With respect to this clone: A junction end diverges from the germline sequence, so it may reflect a read error. The chain combines TRBV4-1 with TRBJ2-1; TRBD2 aligns across 10 bases. Germline CDR1 MGHRA, CDR2 YSYEKL. The CDR3 contains 16 residues. The CDR3 here is CASSYKPSGSYTEQFF. The CDR3 DNA is TGCGCCAGCAGCTACAAACCTAGCGGGAGTTACACTGAGCAGTTCTTC.

The chain couples TRBV28 to TRBJ1-6; TRBD1 agrees at 8 bases. Trimming at V came to 6 bases and at J to 9 bases, leaving 13 bases not matched to a gene. The CDR3 consists of 16 residues. CDR1 is MDHEN, CDR2 SYDVKM, per germline. The DNA of the CDR3 is TGTGCCAGCAGAGACGACAGGGGTCAAGGGAGTTCACCCCTCCACTTT. Translation: CASRDDRGQGSSPLHF.

This clone was seen only a few times. The chain combines TRBV10-2 with TRBJ2-1; no definite D call. The CDR3 spans 12 residues. The V gene's germline CDR1 is WSHSY and CDR2 SAAADI. V was shortened by 7 bases and J by 5 bases, with 9 bases between the two germline ends. DNA for the CDR3: TGCGCCAGCACTGGCCTCGACAATGAGCAGTTCTTC. Protein: CASTGLDNEQFF.

The rearrangement joins TRBV5-8 to TRBJ2-2, with D hard to call. Per germline, CDR1 SGHTS and CDR2 YDEGEE. This CDR3 comprises 12 residues. The germline V and J ends were trimmed by 3 bases and 5 bases, with 5 bases remaining between them. The CDR3 DNA reads as TGTGCCAGCAGCTCCCAAACCGGGGAGCTGTTTTTT. Translated, it gives CASSSQTGELFF.

The chain employs TRBV18 and TRBJ1-6, with D possibly being TRBD1 (5 bases). Trimming removed 2 bases at V and 0 bases at J, with 17 bases between. Germline assignment: CDR1 KGHSH and CDR2 LQKENI. This CDR3 has 19 amino acids. CDR3 coding DNA: TGTGCCAGCTCACCATGGGGGGACCCACTCGGCTCCTATAATTCACCCCTCCACTTT. Its protein is CASSPWGDPLGSYNSPLHF.

The chain combines TRBV18 with TRBJ2-7; the D gene is possibly TRBD2 (6 bases). In germline, CDR1 is KGHSH, CDR2 LQKENI. V was pared by 3 bases and J by 2 bases, with 11 bases between. The length of the CDR3 is 14 residues. The CDR3 DNA reads TGTGCCAGCTCACCGGTCAGGACTACCTACGAGCAGTACTTC. It translates to CASSPVRTTYEQYF.

The chain recombines TRBV5-1 with TRBJ2-1; 8 bases agree with TRBD2. The CDR3 covers 17 residues. The junction had 16 bases not matched to a gene; V was cut back by 4 bases and J by 7 bases. The germline gives CDR1 SGHRS, CDR2 YFSETQ. The CDR3 bases are TGCGCCAGCAGCGGCGGGGTTGGGCGGGGGGCGAGTAATGAGCAGTTCTTC. This encodes CASSGGVGRGASNEQFF.

The V and J genes are TRBV28 and TRBJ2-5, with 13 bases matching TRBD2. This CDR3 region has 14 residues. Trimming at V came to 6 bases and at J to 4 bases, leaving 2 bases not matched to a gene. Germline values: CDR1 MDHEN, CDR2 SYDVKM. The CDR3 here is CASSGLAGAETQYF. The DNA of the CDR3 is TGTGCCAGCAGCGGACTAGCGGGAGCAGAGACCCAGTACTTC. The full variable domain, its missing parts supplied by reference TRBV28 and TRBJ2-5, is DVKVTQSSRYLVKRTGEKVFLECVQDMDHENMFWYRQDPGLGLRLIYFSYDVKMKEKGDIPEGYSVSREKKERFSLILESASTNQTSMYLCASSGLAGAETQYFGPGTRLLVL.

The chain carries TRBV11-3 and TRBJ1-1; D might be TRBD1 (6 bases). Trimming removed 5 bases from V and 7 bases from J, with 14 bases in between. This CDR3 contains 13 residues. Germline assignment: CDR1 SGHNT and CDR2 YENEEA. CDR3 sequence: CASSRSTGIEAFF. CDR3 nucleotide sequence: TGTGCCAGCAGCCGAAGTACAGGGATTGAAGCTTTCTTT.

The V call is TRBV6-5, the J call TRBJ2-7; 8 nucleotides agree with TRBD1. The CDR3 totals 15 residues. CDR1 is MNHEY, CDR2 SVGAGI, per germline. The trim removed 6 bases at V and 0 bases at J, leaving 7 bases unmatched. This CDR3 is CASRMDRESSYEQYF. The DNA for the CDR3 is TGTGCCAGCAGAATGGACAGGGAGAGCTCCTACGAGCAGTACTTC.

The V gene is TRBV25-1, the J gene TRBJ2-1; 8 nucleotides agree with TRBD2. The CDR3 extends over 12 amino acids. Germline V gene data show CDR1 as MGHDK and CDR2 as SYGVNS. The J segment lost 9 bases and the V segment lost 6 bases, leaving 4 bases of the junction unmatched. The CDR3 protein is CASRWTSSEQFF. The CDR3 DNA reads TGTGCCAGCAGATGGACTAGCTCTGAGCAGTTCTTC.

The rearrangement uses TRBV24-1 and TRBJ2-1; D uncertain. In germline, CDR1 is KGHDR, CDR2 SFDVKD. The CDR3 loop spans 13 amino acids. V was cut by 6 bases and J by 8 bases, with 13 bases left in between. DNA for the CDR3: TGTGCCACCAGTACAGTCCCTGCCCATGAGCAGTTCTTC. Protein: CATSTVPAHEQFF.

V usage is TRBV28 and J usage is TRBJ1-3; a possible D gene is TRBD1 (6 bases). The CDR3 has 14 residues. Germline V CDR1 and CDR2: MDHEN, SYDVKM. Trimming stripped 6 bases from V and 2 bases from J, with 11 bases between. The CDR3 spells CASRPAGAGNTIYF. Written as DNA, the CDR3 is TGTGCCAGCAGGCCAGCAGGGGCTGGAAACACCATATATTTT.

The genes are TRBV9 and TRBJ1-1; possible D gene TRBD1, 6 bases. There are 15 residues in the CDR3. The germline gives CDR1 SGDLS, CDR2 YYNGEE. V lost 3 bases and J lost 0, with 12 bases in between. The CDR3 reads CASSGTGTLNTEAFF. Written as DNA, the CDR3 is TGTGCCAGCAGCGGAACCGGGACATTGAACACTGAAGCTTTCTTT.

The J gene is TRBJ1-1, the V gene TRBV7-2, with TRBD1 identical over 9 bases. Germline lookup yields CDR1 SGHTA and CDR2 FQGNSA. The ends lost 5 bases at V and 7 bases at J; junction bases unmatched: 11. This CDR3 contains 15 residues. The DNA of the CDR3 is TGTGCCAGCAGCCCTGCTCCGGGACAGGGAATTGAAGCTTTCTTT. It encodes CASSPAPGQGIEAFF. Full variable domain (remainder filled in from reference TRBV7-2 and TRBJ1-1): GAGVSQSPSNKVTEKGKDVELRCDPISGHTALYWYRQSLGQGLEFLIYFQGNSAPDKSGLPSDRFSAERTGGSVSTLTIQRTQQEDSAVYLCASSPAPGQGIEAFFGQGTRLTVV.

The gene calls are TRBV2 and TRBJ1-6; 7 nucleotides match TRBD1. The V gene end was trimmed by 3 bases and the J gene end by 9 bases; junction bases not matched to a gene: 5. Germline CDR1 and CDR2: SNHLY and FYNNEI. The CDR3 length is 14 residues. The CDR3 DNA is TGTGCCAGCAGTGAGAGGGGGCAAGTTTCACCCCTCCACTTT. Translated, it gives CASSERGQVSPLHF.

This rearrangement joins TRBV7-3 to TRBJ1-1; 7 nucleotides agree with TRBD1. This CDR3 is built from 14 residues. The V segment lost 5 bases and the J segment 4 bases; nucleotides outside the gene matches: 7. Germline CDR1 SGHTA, CDR2 FQGTGA. As DNA, the CDR3 is TGTGCCAGCAGCGGAACAGGGGAAGGCACTGAAGCTTTCTTT. Translation gives CASSGTGEGTEAFF.

This clone was detected once. V usage is TRBV6-5 and J usage is TRBJ2-3, with D unclear. This CDR3 has 11 amino acids. V was pared by 0 bases and J by 10 bases, with 5 bases between. The germline CDR1 and CDR2 sequences are MNHEY and SVGAGI. This chain's CDR3 is CASSYSRAQYF. The CDR3 nucleotides are TGTGCCAGCAGTTACTCTCGGGCGCAGTATTTT.

The chain combines TRBV9 with TRBJ2-2; 8 bases agree with TRBD1. The CDR3 runs 16 residues. Unmatched junction bases numbered 5, after V lost 0 bases and J lost 4 bases. The germline gives CDR1 SGDLS, CDR2 YYNGEE. The CDR3 sequence is CASSVAGRGRTGELFF. The CDR3 nucleotides read TGTGCCAGCAGCGTAGCTGGCAGGGGGCGCACCGGGGAGCTGTTTTTT.

CDR3: CASSSGTNLLGAFF. The CDR3 DNA reads as TGTGCCAGCAGTTCCGGGACTAATCTCCTCGGGGCTTTCTTT. The chain combines TRBV27 with TRBJ1-1; TRBD1 might be the D (5 bases). The CDR3 is made up of 14 amino acids. CDR1 is MNHEY, CDR2 SMNVEV, per germline (reference sequence). V was pared by 4 bases and J by 11 bases, with 20 bases between.

The rearrangement uses TRBV9 and TRBJ2-3, with TRBD2 identical over 7 bases. The CDR3 spans 15 residues. Germline V CDR1 and CDR2: SGDLS, YYNGEE. The trim removed 3 bases at V and 4 bases at J, leaving 8 bases unmatched. In DNA, the CDR3 is TGTGCCAGCAGCGATGGGGGGGACTGGTCAGATACGCAGTATTTT. Its translation is CASSDGGDWSDTQYF.

The chain is built from TRBV7-9 and TRBJ2-3; perhaps TRBD1 as D (6 bases). The germline V gene has CDR1 SEHNR and CDR2 FQNEAQ (reference sequence). The CDR3 runs 15 residues. The V end was cut by 3 bases, the J end by 4 bases, with 14 bases between. The DNA of the CDR3 is TGTGCCAGCAGCTTCATCAGACAGGTAGCAGATACGCAGTATTTT. Translated: CASSFIRQVADTQYF.

The chain uses TRBV11-2 and TRBJ1-1; 7 nucleotides align to TRBD1. With 5 bases clipped from V and 1 base from J, the junction kept 10 bases outside the gene matches. CDR1 SGHAT and CDR2 FQNNGV come from the germline V gene. The CDR3 runs 16 residues. The chain's CDR3 is CASSLAWGTENTEAFF. The DNA of the CDR3 is TGTGCCAGCAGCCTCGCTTGGGGGACAGAGAACACTGAAGCTTTCTTT.

This chain joins TRBV4-2 and TRBJ1-2; D is uncertain. Trimming pared 0 bases from V and 6 bases from J, leaving 17 bases between. Germline V gene sequence: CDR1 LGHNA, CDR2 YNFKEQ. The CDR3 runs to 16 residues. The CDR3 sequence is CASSQDFSGWVDGYTF. The CDR3 DNA reads as TGTGCCAGCAGCCAAGACTTCAGCGGCTGGGTGGATGGCTACACCTTC.

The CDR3 here is CASSTGQGIGYGYTF. CDR3 coding DNA: TGTGCCAGTAGTACCGGACAGGGAATTGGGTATGGCTACACCTTC. The chain uses TRBV19 and TRBJ1-2, with 8 bases identical to TRBD1. Germline V gene sequence: CDR1 LNHDA, CDR2 SQIVND (reference sequence). The CDR3 consists of 15 residues. V lost 4 bases to trimming and J lost 5 bases; unmatched junction nucleotides: 9.

This clone was counted only a few times. The rearrangement uses TRBV2 and TRBJ2-7; 8 bases fit TRBD1. Trimming at V came to 2 bases and at J to 2 bases, leaving 5 bases not matched to a gene. The germline CDR1 and CDR2 sequences are SNHLY and FYNNEI. This CDR3 is built from 15 residues. For the CDR3, the DNA is TGTGCCAGCAGTGAACGAGACAGGGGAACCTACGAGCAGTACTTC. Protein sequence: CASSERDRGTYEQYF. Based on the CDR3 plus reference TRBV2 and TRBJ2-7, the full variable domain is EPEVTQTPSHQVTQMGQEVILRCVPISNHLYFYWYRQILGQKVEFLVSFYNNEISEKSEIFDDQFSVERPDGSNFTLKIRSTKLEDSAMYFCASSERDRGTYEQYFGPGTRLTVT.